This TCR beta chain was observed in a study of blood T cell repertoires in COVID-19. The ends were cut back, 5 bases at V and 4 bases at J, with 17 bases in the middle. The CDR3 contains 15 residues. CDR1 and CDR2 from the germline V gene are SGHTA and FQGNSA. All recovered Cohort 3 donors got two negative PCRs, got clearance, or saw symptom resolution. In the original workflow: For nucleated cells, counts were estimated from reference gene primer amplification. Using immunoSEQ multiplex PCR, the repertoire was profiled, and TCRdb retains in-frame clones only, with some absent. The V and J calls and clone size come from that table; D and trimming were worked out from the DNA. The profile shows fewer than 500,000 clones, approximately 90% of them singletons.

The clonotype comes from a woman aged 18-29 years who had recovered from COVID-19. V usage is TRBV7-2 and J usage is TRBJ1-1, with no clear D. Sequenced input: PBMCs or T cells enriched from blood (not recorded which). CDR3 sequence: CASSPSPWEGTEAFF. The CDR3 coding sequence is TGTGCCAGCAGCCCATCTCCGTGGGAGGGCACTGAAGCTTTCTTT.